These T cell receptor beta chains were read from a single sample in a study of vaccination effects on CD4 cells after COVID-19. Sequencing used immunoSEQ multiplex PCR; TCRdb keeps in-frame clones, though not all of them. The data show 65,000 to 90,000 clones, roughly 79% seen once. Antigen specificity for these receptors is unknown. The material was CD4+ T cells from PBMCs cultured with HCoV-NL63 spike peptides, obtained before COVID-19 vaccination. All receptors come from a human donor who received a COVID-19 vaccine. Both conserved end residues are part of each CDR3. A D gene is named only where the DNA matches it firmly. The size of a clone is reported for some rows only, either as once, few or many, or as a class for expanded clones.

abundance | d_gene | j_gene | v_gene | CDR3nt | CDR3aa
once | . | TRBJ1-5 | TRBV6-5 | TGTGCCAGCAGGGCACAGGTAAATAGCAATCAGCCCCAGCATTTT | CASRAQVNSNQPQHF
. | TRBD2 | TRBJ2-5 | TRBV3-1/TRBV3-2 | TGTGCCAGCCGAGGAACTAGCGGGGGAGAGACCCAGTACTTC | CASRGTSGGETQYF
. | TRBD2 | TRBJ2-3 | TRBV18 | TGTGCCAGCCATCTAGCGGGGAGCACAGATACGCAGTATTTT | CASHLAGSTDTQYF
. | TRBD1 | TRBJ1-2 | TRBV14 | TGTGCCAGCAGCCAGGGACAGGGGGCGTTCTATGGCTACACCTTC | CASSQGQGAFYGYTF
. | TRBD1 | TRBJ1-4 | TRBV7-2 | TGTGCCAGCAGCGCGGGAAGCAGGGGGGAAAAACTGTTTTTT | CASSAGSRGEKLFF
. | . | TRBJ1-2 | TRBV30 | TGTGCCTGGAGTCGTGACAGGACGGGTGGCTACACCTTC | CAWSRDRTGGYTF
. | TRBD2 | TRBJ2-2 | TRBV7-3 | TGTGCCAGCAGCCCGCGGGGGGACGGCGGGGAGCTGTTTTTT | CASSPRGDGGELFF
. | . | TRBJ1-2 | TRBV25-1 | TGTGCCAGCAGTGAGGGATATGACTATGGCTACACCTTC | CASSEGYDYGYTF
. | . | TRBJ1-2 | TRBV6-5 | TGTGCCAGCAGGTCGAATGGGGCCCACTATGGCTACACCTTC | CASRSNGAHYGYTF
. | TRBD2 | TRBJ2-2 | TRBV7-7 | TGTGCCAGCAGCCCTAGCGGGGGGAACACCGGGGAGCTGTTTTTT | CASSPSGGNTGELFF
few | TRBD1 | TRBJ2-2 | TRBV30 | TGTGCCTGGAATTGGCGGACAGGGTTTACCGGGGAGCTGTTTTTT | CAWNWRTGFTGELFF
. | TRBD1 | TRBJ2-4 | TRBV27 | TGTGCCAGCAGGTCACAGGGGGCGAAATACATAGCCAAAAACATTCAGTACTTC | CASRSQGAKYIAKNIQYF
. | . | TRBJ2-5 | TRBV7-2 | TGTGCCAGCAGCTTTGTCGCGAGGGACCAAGAGACCCAGTACTTC | CASSFVARDQETQYF
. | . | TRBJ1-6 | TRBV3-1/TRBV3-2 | TGTGCCAGCAGCCAAGGACAGGTGACATCACCCCTCCACTTT | CASSQGQVTSPLHF
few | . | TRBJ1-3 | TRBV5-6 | TGTGCCAGCAGCTCCCCAGGCGTTACTGGAAACACCATATATTTT | CASSSPGVTGNTIYF
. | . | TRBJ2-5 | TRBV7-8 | TGTGCCAGCAGCTTAGAGGTGGGGTCGTACCAAGAGACCCAGTACTTC | CASSLEVGSYQETQYF
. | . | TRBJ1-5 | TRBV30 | TGTGCCTGGAGTCAGGGATATAGCAATCAGCCCCAGCATTTT | CAWSQGYSNQPQHF
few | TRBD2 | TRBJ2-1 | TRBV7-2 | TGTGCCAGCAGCTTAAGGGGACTAGCGGGGGGCGAGGGTGAGCAGTTCTTC | CASSLRGLAGGEGEQFF
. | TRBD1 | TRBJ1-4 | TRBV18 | TGTGCCAGCTCACCAAAGGGACAGGCTAATGAAAAACTGTTTTTT | CASSPKGQANEKLFF
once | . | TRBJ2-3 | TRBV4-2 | TGTGCCAGCAGTCGTATGGAAGGCACAGATACGCAGTATTTT | CASSRMEGTDTQYF
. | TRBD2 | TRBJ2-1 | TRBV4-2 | TGTGCCAGCAGCCCACGGACTAGCGGGGGGTCTAATGAGCAGTTCTTC | CASSPRTSGGSNEQFF
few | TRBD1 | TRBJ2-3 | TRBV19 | TGTGCTACGAGGGACAGGGGAGACACAGATACGCAGTATTTT | CATRDRGDTDTQYF
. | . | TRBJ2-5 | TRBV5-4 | TGTGCCAGCAGCTTAGGGCAGATGTACCAAGAGACCCAGTACTTC | CASSLGQMYQETQYF
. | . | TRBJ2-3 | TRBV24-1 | TGTGCCACCAGTGATTTGTCCAAAGCTCCAGATACGCAGTATTTT | CATSDLSKAPDTQYF
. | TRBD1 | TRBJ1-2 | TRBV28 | TGTGCCAGCAGTTTAGGACAGGGCAACTATGGCTACACCTTC | CASSLGQGNYGYTF
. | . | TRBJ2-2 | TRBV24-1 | TGTGCCACCAGTGATTTGTCGGGGGCTGTGACCGGGGAGCTGTTTTTT | CATSDLSGAVTGELFF
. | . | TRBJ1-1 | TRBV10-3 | TGTGCCATCACAGGACCTGGGAACACTGAAGCTTTCTTT | CAITGPGNTEAFF
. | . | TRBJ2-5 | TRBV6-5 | TGTGCCAGCAGTTACGGACGGGCGGCCGAGACCCAGTACTTC | CASSYGRAAETQYF
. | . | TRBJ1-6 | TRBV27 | TGTGCCAGCAGTTTACGTAATTCACCCCTCCACTTT | CASSLRNSPLHF
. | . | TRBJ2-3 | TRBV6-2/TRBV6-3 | TGTGCCAGCAGTTACGCCGTCTACACAGATACGCAGTATTTT | CASSYAVYTDTQYF
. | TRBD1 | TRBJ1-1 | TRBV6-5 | TGTGCCAGCACCCGGACAGGGAGGGGCACTGAAGCTTTCTTT | CASTRTGRGTEAFF
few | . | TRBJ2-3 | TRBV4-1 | TGCGCCAGCAGCCAAGACTCGGCTCTGGAGGGGGCCCACACAGATACGCAGTATTTT | CASSQDSALEGAHTDTQYF
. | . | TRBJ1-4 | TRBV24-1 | TGTGCCACCAGTGATAAGGCAGAGGATAATGAAAAACTGTTTTTT | CATSDKAEDNEKLFF
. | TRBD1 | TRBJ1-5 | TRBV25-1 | TGTGCCAGCAGCCCCGGGACAGGGGTCAATCAGCCCCAGCATTTT | CASSPGTGVNQPQHF
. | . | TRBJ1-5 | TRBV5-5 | TGTGCCAGCAGCTTGGATAGCAATCAGCCCCAGCATTTT | CASSLDSNQPQHF
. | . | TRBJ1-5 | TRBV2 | TGTGCCAGCAGTGAAACAGACGTCAATCAGCCCCAGCATTTT | CASSETDVNQPQHF
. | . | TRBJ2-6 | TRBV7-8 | TGTGCCAGCAGCTTAGAGCGTGCTGGGGCCAACGTCCTGACTTTC | CASSLERAGANVLTF
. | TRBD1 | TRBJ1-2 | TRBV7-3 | TGTGCCAGCGGAGTGACAGGGGTGTCCGGCTACACCTTC | CASGVTGVSGYTF
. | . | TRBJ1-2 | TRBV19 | TGTGCCAGTAGTATAGCCCCGATTTCAAGGGGCTACACCTTC | CASSIAPISRGYTF
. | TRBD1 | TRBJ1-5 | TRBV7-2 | TGTGCCAGCAGCTCCGGGACAGGCATGTATCAGCCCCAGCATTTT | CASSSGTGMYQPQHF
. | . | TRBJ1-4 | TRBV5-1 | TGCGCCAGCAGATGGCGGTCGGGTTTT | CASRWRSGF
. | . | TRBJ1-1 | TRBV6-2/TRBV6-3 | TGTGCCAGCAGCGAAACTTGGACTGAAGCTTTCTTT | CASSETWTEAFF
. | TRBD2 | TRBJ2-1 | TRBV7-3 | TGTGCCAGCGGCCCGAGCGGGGGAGCTGACAATGAGCAGTTCTTC | CASGPSGGADNEQFF
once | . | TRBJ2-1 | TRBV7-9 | TGTGCCAGCAGCTTTAACACCCGTGAGAATGAGCAGTTCTTC | CASSFNTRENEQFF
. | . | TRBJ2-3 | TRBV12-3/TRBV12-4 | TGTGCCAGCAGTTTCTTAAAGACAACGCAGTATTTT | CASSFLKTTQYF
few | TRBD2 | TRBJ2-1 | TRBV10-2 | TGCGCCAGCAGTGCGGGCAGCGGGGGCTTCTACAATGAGCAGTTCTTC | CASSAGSGGFYNEQFF
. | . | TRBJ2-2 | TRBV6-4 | TGTGCCAGCAGTGACGAAGACAGCAACACCGGGGAGCTGTTTTTT | CASSDEDSNTGELFF
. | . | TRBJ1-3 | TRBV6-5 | TGTGCCAGCTCCACCTCTGGAAACACCATATATTTT | CASSTSGNTIYF
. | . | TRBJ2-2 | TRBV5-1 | TGCGCCAGCAGCTTTAGAGGGAACACCGGGGAGCTGTTTTTT | CASSFRGNTGELFF
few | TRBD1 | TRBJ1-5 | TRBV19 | TGTGCCAGTCGAGACAGGGCCTATCAACCCCAGCATTTT | CASRDRAYQPQHF
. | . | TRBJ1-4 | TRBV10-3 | TGTGCCATCAGTGAAGGGCCAGTGGACCTCGGGGGGGAAAAACTGTTTTTT | CAISEGPVDLGGEKLFF
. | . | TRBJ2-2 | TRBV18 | TGTGCCAGCTCACCCCGAGAGGCCATGAGACCAACGAACACCGGGGAGCTGTTTTTT | CASSPREAMRPTNTGELFF
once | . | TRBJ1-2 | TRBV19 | TGTGCCAGTAGTATAGTGGTCCGGTCGAGGGGGACGTCTAACTATGGCTACACCTTC | CASSIVVRSRGTSNYGYTF
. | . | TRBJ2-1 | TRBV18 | TGTGCCAGCTCACCACGCACAGCGTTCTACAATGAGCAGTTCTTC | CASSPRTAFYNEQFF
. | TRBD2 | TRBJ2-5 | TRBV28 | TGTGCCAGCAGTGACACTAGCGGGGGAATAGTAGAGACCCAGTACTTC | CASSDTSGGIVETQYF
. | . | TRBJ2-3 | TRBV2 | TGTGCCAGCGGATTCGCGGGGGCCCTCACAGATACGCAGTATTTT | CASGFAGALTDTQYF
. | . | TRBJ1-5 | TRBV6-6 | TGTGCCAGCAGTTATGGGGCTTCCGATCAGCCCCAGCATTTT | CASSYGASDQPQHF
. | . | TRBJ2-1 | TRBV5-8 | TGTGCCAGCAGGACCGGACAGCTCTCAAGAAAGGTAGCCGAGTTCTTC | CASRTGQLSRKVAEFF
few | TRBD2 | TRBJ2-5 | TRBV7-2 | TGTGCCAGCAGCCCCCTGGTGGGACTAGCGGTTCAAGAGACCCAGTACTTC | CASSPLVGLAVQETQYF
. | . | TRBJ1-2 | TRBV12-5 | TGTGCTAGTGGTGCCCCGGGACCTCTATATGGCTACACCTTC | CASGAPGPLYGYTF